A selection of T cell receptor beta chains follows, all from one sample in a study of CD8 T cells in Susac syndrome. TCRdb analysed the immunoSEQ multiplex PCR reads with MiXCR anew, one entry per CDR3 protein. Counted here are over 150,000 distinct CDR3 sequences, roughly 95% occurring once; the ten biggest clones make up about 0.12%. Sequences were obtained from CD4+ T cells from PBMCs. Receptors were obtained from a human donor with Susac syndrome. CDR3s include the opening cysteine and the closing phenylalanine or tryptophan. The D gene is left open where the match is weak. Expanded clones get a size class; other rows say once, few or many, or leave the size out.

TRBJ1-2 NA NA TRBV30 CAWSGPIYTF TGTGCTTGGAGTGGCCCCATCTACACCTTC
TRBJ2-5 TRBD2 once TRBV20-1 CSAPPTSGEETQYF TGCAGTGCTCCCCCGACTAGCGGGGAAGAGACCCAGTACTTC
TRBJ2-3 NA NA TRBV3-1 CASSQAGVGDTQYF TGTGCCAGCAGCCAGGCAGGGGTAGGAGATACGCAGTATTTT
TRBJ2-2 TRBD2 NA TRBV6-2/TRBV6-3 CASRTFSGGAGGELFF TGTGCCAGCAGGACCTTTAGCGGGGGAGCTGGCGGGGAGCTGTTTTTT
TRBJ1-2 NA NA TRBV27 CASSPRGGNYGYTF TGTGCCAGCAGTCCTAGGGGGGGGAACTATGGCTACACCTTC
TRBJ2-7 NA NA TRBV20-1 CSARLNSYEQYF TGCAGTGCTAGATTAAACAGCTACGAGCAGTACTTC
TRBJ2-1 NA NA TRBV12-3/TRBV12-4 CASTLRGHNEQFF TGTGCCAGCACCCTTAGGGGCCACAATGAGCAGTTCTTC
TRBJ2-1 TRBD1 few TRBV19 CASSPGQYNEQFF TGTGCCAGTAGTCCGGGACAGTACAATGAGCAGTTCTTC
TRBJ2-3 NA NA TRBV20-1 CSASHPPGAGPTDTQYF TGCAGTGCTAGCCACCCGCCGGGCGCGGGACCCACAGATACGCAGTATTTT
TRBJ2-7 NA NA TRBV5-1 CASSLGRVYEQYF TGCGCCAGCAGCTTGGGTCGGGTCTACGAGCAGTACTTC
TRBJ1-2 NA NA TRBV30 CAWPTGRGYTF TGTGCCTGGCCCACAGGGAGGGGCTACACCTTC
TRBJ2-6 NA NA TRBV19 CASTLRTGGGSGANVLTF TGTGCCAGTACTCTAAGGACAGGAGGGGGCTCTGGGGCCAACGTCCTGACTTTC
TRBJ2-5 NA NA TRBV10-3 CAIGVAEETQYF TGTGCCATCGGGGTAGCGGAAGAGACCCAGTACTTC
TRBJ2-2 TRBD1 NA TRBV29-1 CSAGQVNTGELFF TGCAGCGCTGGACAGGTCAACACCGGGGAGCTGTTTTTT
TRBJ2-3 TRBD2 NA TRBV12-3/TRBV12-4 CASTRLAGLPTSSTDTQYF TGTGCCAGCACCCGACTAGCGGGCCTCCCGACTTCTAGCACAGATACGCAGTATTTT
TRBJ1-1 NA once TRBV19 CASSQYRAEEAFF TGTGCCAGTAGCCAATACAGGGCCGAGGAAGCTTTCTTT
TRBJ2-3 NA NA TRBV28 CATQYEGKQNF TGTGCCACCCAATACGAGGGAAAACAGAATTTT
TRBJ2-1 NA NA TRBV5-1 CASSPGGDYNEQFF TGCGCCAGCAGTCCTGGCGGGGATTACAATGAGCAGTTCTTC
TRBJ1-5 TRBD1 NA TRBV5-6 CASSSTGAGQPQHF TGTGCCAGCAGCTCCACAGGGGCGGGACAGCCCCAGCATTTT
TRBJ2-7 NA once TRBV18 CASSPTASERGEQYF TGTGCCAGCTCACCCACAGCTAGCGAGAGGGGGGAGCAGTACTTC
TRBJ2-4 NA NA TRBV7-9 CASSPPGGNIQYF TGTGCCAGCAGCCCCCCCGGCGGAAACATTCAGTACTTC
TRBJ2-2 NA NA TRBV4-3 CASSQDWQDNPLVTGELFF TGCGCCAGCAGCCAAGATTGGCAAGACAATCCCCTTGTCACCGGGGAGCTGTTTTTT
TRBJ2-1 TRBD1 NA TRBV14 CASRPEWGTENEQFF TGTGCCAGCAGGCCGGAGTGGGGGACAGAGAATGAGCAGTTCTTC
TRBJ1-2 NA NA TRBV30 CAWRHAPGRGDGYTF TGTGCCTGGAGGCATGCCCCGGGACGGGGGGATGGCTACACCTTC
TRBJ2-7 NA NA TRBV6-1 CASIPFPSSGEQYF TGTGCCAGCATACCGTTTCCTAGCTCGGGCGAGCAGTACTTC
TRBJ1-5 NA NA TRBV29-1 CSVKGGGSNQPQHF TGCAGCGTTAAGGGAGGGGGGAGCAATCAGCCCCAGCATTTT
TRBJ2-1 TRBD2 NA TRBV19 CASSPRLAPYNEQFF TGTGCCAGTAGTCCCAGACTAGCTCCCTACAATGAGCAGTTCTTC
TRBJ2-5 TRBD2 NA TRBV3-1 CASSGGRAETQYF TGTGCCAGCAGTGGCGGGAGGGCGGAGACCCAGTACTTC
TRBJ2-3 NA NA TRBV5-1 CASSSWEPLTDTQYF TGCGCCAGCAGCTCCTGGGAACCTTTAACAGATACGCAGTATTTT
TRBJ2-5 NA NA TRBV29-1 CSVSNSYQETQYF TGCAGCGTTTCCAACTCGTACCAAGAGACCCAGTACTTC